The rows below give T cell receptor beta chains drawn from one sample of a study of T cell responses to AZD1222 COVID-19 vaccine. Here immunoSEQ multiplex PCR was the method, and the copy in TCRdb shows in-frame clones only, minus some. This sample has about 100,000 clones, with 80% to 95% found just once. The sequenced sample was peripheral blood, obtained on day 0 of AZD1222 vaccination. The receptor set was obtained from an adult in good health. The CDR3 runs from the conserved cysteine through the conserved F or W. Each record gives: V gene, J gene, CDR3 protein.

V: TRBV19; J: TRBJ1-6; CDR3: CASKEQGGSPLHF
V: TRBV9; J: TRBJ2-6; CDR3: CASSVRDTSLGANVLTF
V: TRBV12-3/TRBV12-4; J: TRBJ2-2; CDR3: CASSPPGTGELFF
V: TRBV6-5; J: TRBJ2-3; CDR3: CASSYMDSTDTQYF
V: TRBV5-6; J: TRBJ2-2; CDR3: CASARNTGELFF
V: TRBV29-1; J: TRBJ1-2; CDR3: CSVAEVDYGYTF
V: TRBV7-2; J: TRBJ1-6; CDR3: CASGGTENSPLHF
V: TRBV28; J: TRBJ1-1; CDR3: CASSFPTGGQAFF
V: TRBV6-5; J: TRBJ1-1; CDR3: CASTQGQGMNTEAFF
V: TRBV5-1; J: TRBJ1-1; CDR3: CASSLDRESGEAFF
V: TRBV28; J: TRBJ2-5; CDR3: CASSPSGEVSETQYF
V: TRBV28; J: TRBJ1-1; CDR3: CASSPGDWGPEAFF
V: TRBV5-4; J: TRBJ2-1; CDR3: CASSVRTGGELNEQFF
V: TRBV28; J: TRBJ2-1; CDR3: CASSWARLAGFHEQFF
V: TRBV10-3; J: TRBJ2-1; CDR3: CATTGTSGPREQFF
V: TRBV5-1; J: TRBJ2-2; CDR3: CASSLEGTGGLFTGELFF
V: TRBV5-1; J: TRBJ2-2; CDR3: CASSPSGQGANTGELFF
V: TRBV3-1/TRBV3-2; J: TRBJ2-1; CDR3: CASSQRTGAMGDEQFF
V: TRBV7-3; J: TRBJ2-1; CDR3: CASSPQGREGNEQFF
V: TRBV19; J: TRBJ2-7; CDR3: CASASGSYEQYF
V: TRBV18; J: TRBJ1-2; CDR3: CASSSSGDPYGYTF
V: TRBV28; J: TRBJ2-2; CDR3: CASRTRNTGELFF
V: TRBV7-2; J: TRBJ2-7; CDR3: CASSKYIAGPVDEQYF
V: TRBV28; J: TRBJ1-2; CDR3: CASSVGESRWDGYTF
V: TRBV5-4; J: TRBJ1-4; CDR3: CASSPGAGEKLFF
V: TRBV7-9; J: TRBJ1-2; CDR3: CASSLEGRGDYGYTF
V: TRBV7-9; J: TRBJ2-3; CDR3: CASSSSGSLAGTDTQYF
V: TRBV11-2; J: TRBJ2-7; CDR3: CASSWTGGKYEQYF
V: TRBV28; J: TRBJ2-2; CDR3: CASSRPSWGVPNTGELFF
V: TRBV6-5; J: TRBJ1-4; CDR3: CASSSRDRVEEKLFF
V: TRBV29-1; J: TRBJ2-7; CDR3: CSVASGAYEQYF
V: TRBV19; J: TRBJ1-3; CDR3: CASRQQGALGNTIYF
V: TRBV10-2; J: TRBJ1-1; CDR3: CASRWGTEAFF
V: TRBV9; J: TRBJ1-4; CDR3: CASSVEGSGKLFF
V: TRBV3-1/TRBV3-2; J: TRBJ2-3; CDR3: CASSLTDTQYF
V: TRBV27; J: TRBJ2-2; CDR3: CASSSHPGQGTGELFF
V: TRBV11-3; J: TRBJ1-1; CDR3: CASSPAPTAEAFF
V: TRBV29-1; J: TRBJ2-5; CDR3: CSVRLAGEETQYF
V: TRBV27; J: TRBJ2-7; CDR3: CASSLDLGRSKGGEQYF
V: TRBV11-3; J: TRBJ1-1; CDR3: CASSSGSGGTEAFF
V: TRBV6-2/TRBV6-3; J: TRBJ2-1; CDR3: CASSHPSGKGDEQFF
V: TRBV19; J: TRBJ1-1; CDR3: CASSFQGNTEAFF
V: TRBV6-5; J: TRBJ2-5; CDR3: CASSQGLGETQYF
V: TRBV28; J: TRBJ1-2; CDR3: CASSLVGGSGYTF
V: TRBV27; J: TRBJ1-2; CDR3: CASSLGALGGYGYTF
V: TRBV5-1; J: TRBJ1-5; CDR3: CASSYGQGLGQPQHF
V: TRBV2; J: TRBJ1-6; CDR3: CASWNGGSPLHF
V: TRBV3-1/TRBV3-2; J: TRBJ1-5; CDR3: CASSQGAGTQPQHF